This is a list of T cell receptor beta chains from one sample in a study of OX40 agonist ivuxolimab in advanced cancers. The protocol was immunoSEQ multiplex PCR, while the TCRdb copy is restricted to in-frame clones and leaves out a portion. This sample has about 55,000 clones, with about 88% found just once. The sequencing used CD4+ or CD8+ T cells sorted from blood, collected in a trial of the OX40 agonist ivuxolimab. The receptors come from an adult with an advanced solid tumor such as melanoma, head and neck, liver or kidney cancer. Both conserved end residues are part of each CDR3. A D gene is named only where the DNA matches it firmly. Size is omitted from some rows. Given values are once, few, many or a class for expanded clones.

d_gene: TRBD1
v_gene: TRBV11-2
j_gene: TRBJ1-2
abundance: -
CDR3nt: TGTGCCAGCAGCATCCCGGGACAGGCCCCCAATGGCTACACCTTC
CDR3aa: CASSIPGQAPNGYTF

d_gene: -
v_gene: TRBV6-1
j_gene: TRBJ1-2
abundance: -
CDR3nt: TGTGCCAGCAGTGTGTTCGAGGGGAACTATGGCTACACCTTC
CDR3aa: CASSVFEGNYGYTF

d_gene: -
v_gene: TRBV30
j_gene: TRBJ1-3
abundance: -
CDR3nt: TGTGCCGGCCACCCGGGGGGCAACACCATATATTTT
CDR3aa: CAGHPGGNTIYF

d_gene: -
v_gene: TRBV10-1
j_gene: TRBJ1-1
abundance: -
CDR3nt: TGCGCCAGCAGTGAGGTAGGCATGAACACTGAAGCTTTCTTT
CDR3aa: CASSEVGMNTEAFF

d_gene: -
v_gene: TRBV7-8
j_gene: TRBJ1-5
abundance: -
CDR3nt: TGTGCCAGCAGCTCCCGGGACGGTTACAATCAGCCCCAGCATTTT
CDR3aa: CASSSRDGYNQPQHF

d_gene: -
v_gene: TRBV14
j_gene: TRBJ1-2
abundance: -
CDR3nt: TGTGCCAGCAGCCAAGATACGGGCGGATACTATGGCTACACCTTC
CDR3aa: CASSQDTGGYYGYTF

d_gene: TRBD2
v_gene: TRBV5-1
j_gene: TRBJ2-1
abundance: -
CDR3nt: TGCGCCAGCAGCTTCGGGGGGAGGGACAATGAGCAGTTCTTC
CDR3aa: CASSFGGRDNEQFF

d_gene: TRBD1
v_gene: TRBV5-6
j_gene: TRBJ2-1
abundance: -
CDR3nt: TGTGCCAGCAGCTGGGGGTTTTTGACAGGGCTCAATGAGCAGTTCTTC
CDR3aa: CASSWGFLTGLNEQFF

d_gene: -
v_gene: TRBV10-1
j_gene: TRBJ1-4
abundance: -
CDR3nt: TGCGCCAGCCGTTCGATTGCAACTAATGAAAAACTGTTTTTT
CDR3aa: CASRSIATNEKLFF

d_gene: -
v_gene: TRBV19
j_gene: TRBJ2-3
abundance: -
CDR3nt: TGTGCTACCAGCGGGTTCAATACGCAGTATTTT
CDR3aa: CATSGFNTQYF

d_gene: -
v_gene: TRBV6-1
j_gene: TRBJ2-2
abundance: once
CDR3nt: TGTGCCAGCAGTGAAGCGGGAGCCGGGGAGCTGTTTTTT
CDR3aa: CASSEAGAGELFF

d_gene: TRBD2
v_gene: TRBV11-3
j_gene: TRBJ2-7
abundance: -
CDR3nt: TGTGCCAGCAGCTTAGGGCTAGCGGGAGTCGACGAGCAGTACTTC
CDR3aa: CASSLGLAGVDEQYF

d_gene: -
v_gene: TRBV11-2
j_gene: TRBJ2-1
abundance: -
CDR3nt: TGTGCCAGCAGCTTATTCTCAAATGAGCAGTTCTTC
CDR3aa: CASSLFSNEQFF

d_gene: TRBD2
v_gene: TRBV7-6
j_gene: TRBJ2-7
abundance: -
CDR3nt: TGTGCCAGCAGCTTAGTAGCGGGAGGCTCCTACGAGCAGTACTTC
CDR3aa: CASSLVAGGSYEQYF

d_gene: TRBD2
v_gene: TRBV6-4
j_gene: TRBJ2-1
abundance: -
CDR3nt: TGTGCCAGCAGTCGTAGCGGGGCATACAATGAGCAGTTCTTC
CDR3aa: CASSRSGAYNEQFF

d_gene: TRBD2
v_gene: TRBV5-8
j_gene: TRBJ2-1
abundance: -
CDR3nt: TGTGCCAGCAGCTTGGGGGGACTAGCGGGAGGAGGTTACAATGAGCAGTTCTTC
CDR3aa: CASSLGGLAGGGYNEQFF

d_gene: TRBD1
v_gene: TRBV9
j_gene: TRBJ1-3
abundance: -
CDR3nt: TGTGCCAGCAGCGTTGAGGGGGCGACTGGAAACACCATATATTTT
CDR3aa: CASSVEGATGNTIYF

d_gene: -
v_gene: TRBV4-1
j_gene: TRBJ1-3
abundance: -
CDR3nt: TGCGCCAGCAGCCAAGACGGAGTGGCAGGGAATGGAAACACCATATATTTT
CDR3aa: CASSQDGVAGNGNTIYF

d_gene: -
v_gene: TRBV25-1
j_gene: TRBJ2-6
abundance: -
CDR3nt: TGTGCCAGCAGTCCCCACAGAAGCTCTGGGGCCAACGTCCTGACTTTC
CDR3aa: CASSPHRSSGANVLTF

d_gene: -
v_gene: TRBV9
j_gene: TRBJ1-2
abundance: -
CDR3nt: TGTGCCAGCAGTTTCGGATATGGCTACACCTTC
CDR3aa: CASSFGYGYTF

d_gene: TRBD1
v_gene: TRBV5-1
j_gene: TRBJ1-1
abundance: -
CDR3nt: TGCGCCAGCAGCCTTGGACAGGTCTCAGTCGCTTTCTTT
CDR3aa: CASSLGQVSVAFF

d_gene: -
v_gene: TRBV10-3
j_gene: TRBJ1-4
abundance: -
CDR3nt: TGTGCCATCAGTGGCCTGGCGAATGAAAAACTGTTTTTT
CDR3aa: CAISGLANEKLFF

d_gene: -
v_gene: TRBV10-1
j_gene: TRBJ2-1
abundance: -
CDR3nt: TGCGCCAGCAGTGAGTCGGGACTTCCACCCAATGAGCAGTTCTTC
CDR3aa: CASSESGLPPNEQFF

d_gene: -
v_gene: TRBV6-1
j_gene: TRBJ2-2
abundance: -
CDR3nt: TGTGCCAGCAGTGAAGTTCGAGTCGAGCGGACGAACACCGGGGAGCTGTTTTTT
CDR3aa: CASSEVRVERTNTGELFF

d_gene: TRBD1
v_gene: TRBV19
j_gene: TRBJ1-4
abundance: once
CDR3nt: TGTGCCAGTAGTCTCCTGGCAGGGGGCGCCCGCGAAAAACTGTTTTTT
CDR3aa: CASSLLAGGAREKLFF

d_gene: TRBD2
v_gene: TRBV6-5
j_gene: TRBJ2-1
abundance: -
CDR3nt: TGTGCCAGCAGTTACTCTTCCCCGGGAGGTCTCTATGAGCAGTTCTTC
CDR3aa: CASSYSSPGGLYEQFF

d_gene: TRBD2
v_gene: TRBV28
j_gene: TRBJ2-7
abundance: -
CDR3nt: TGTGCCAGCAGTTCTCGACTAGCGGGGGGAAACACCTACGAGCAGTACTTC
CDR3aa: CASSSRLAGGNTYEQYF

d_gene: -
v_gene: TRBV30
j_gene: TRBJ2-5
abundance: -
CDR3nt: TGTGCCTGGAGTACGGGGAAAGAGACCCAGTACTTC
CDR3aa: CAWSTGKETQYF

d_gene: -
v_gene: TRBV9
j_gene: TRBJ1-3
abundance: -
CDR3nt: TGTGCCAGCAGCGTAGGGTCTGGAAACACCATATATTTT
CDR3aa: CASSVGSGNTIYF

d_gene: -
v_gene: TRBV2
j_gene: TRBJ2-3
abundance: -
CDR3nt: TGTGCCGGAGGATGGCTACAATCCACAGATACGCAGTATTTT
CDR3aa: CAGGWLQSTDTQYF

d_gene: TRBD2
v_gene: TRBV5-5
j_gene: TRBJ2-1
abundance: -
CDR3nt: TGTGCCAGCAGGTCGGGACTAGCGGGACCGGATGAGCAGTTCTTC
CDR3aa: CASRSGLAGPDEQFF

d_gene: -
v_gene: TRBV10-3
j_gene: TRBJ1-2
abundance: -
CDR3nt: TGTTTTCCGTCTGTGGGCTATGGCTACACCTTC
CDR3aa: CFPSVGYGYTF

d_gene: TRBD1
v_gene: TRBV30
j_gene: TRBJ2-7
abundance: -
CDR3nt: TGTGCCTCCGGGACAGGGCACTCCTACGAGCAGTACTTC
CDR3aa: CASGTGHSYEQYF

d_gene: -
v_gene: TRBV2
j_gene: TRBJ2-2
abundance: -
CDR3nt: TGTGCCAGCAGTGGCAAATTACAGGGCCCTCGATCAGGCGGGGAGCTGTTTTTT
CDR3aa: CASSGKLQGPRSGGELFF

d_gene: TRBD1
v_gene: TRBV11-3
j_gene: TRBJ2-1
abundance: -
CDR3nt: TGTGCCAGCAGACAGGGGATGGAGTACAATGAGCAGTTCTTC
CDR3aa: CASRQGMEYNEQFF

d_gene: -
v_gene: TRBV11-2
j_gene: TRBJ2-2
abundance: -
CDR3nt: TGTGCCAGCAGCTTTAGCCCGACCACCGGGGAGCTGTTTTTT
CDR3aa: CASSFSPTTGELFF

d_gene: -
v_gene: TRBV9
j_gene: TRBJ2-1
abundance: -
CDR3nt: TGTGCCAGCAGCTCAGGGGGACTTGACAATGAGCAATTCTTC
CDR3aa: CASSSGGLDNEQFF

d_gene: -
v_gene: TRBV19
j_gene: TRBJ1-5
abundance: once
CDR3nt: TGTGCCAGTAGTATAGGAGGGCCCCAGCATTTT
CDR3aa: CASSIGGPQHF

d_gene: -
v_gene: TRBV5-8
j_gene: TRBJ1-1
abundance: -
CDR3nt: TGTGCCAGCAGGAGGGGTGGGAACACTGAAGCTTTCTTT
CDR3aa: CASRRGGNTEAFF

d_gene: -
v_gene: TRBV12-5
j_gene: TRBJ2-7
abundance: -
CDR3nt: TGTGCTAGTGGTTTGGACTACGAGCAGTACTTC
CDR3aa: CASGLDYEQYF

d_gene: -
v_gene: TRBV11-2
j_gene: TRBJ1-2
abundance: -
CDR3nt: TGTGCCAGCAGCTTAACGATGAGTGGTGGCTACACCTTC
CDR3aa: CASSLTMSGGYTF

d_gene: -
v_gene: TRBV6-6
j_gene: TRBJ1-2
abundance: -
CDR3nt: TGTGCCAGCAGGGAGGGCTATGGCTACACCTTC
CDR3aa: CASREGYGYTF

d_gene: TRBD2
v_gene: TRBV7-2
j_gene: TRBJ2-3
abundance: -
CDR3nt: TGTGCCAGCAGCTACCCCCCTACTAGCGGGAGCTCGCAGTATTTT
CDR3aa: CASSYPPTSGSSQYF

d_gene: -
v_gene: TRBV28
j_gene: TRBJ1-3
abundance: -
CDR3nt: TGTGCCAGCAGCTTGGGGACTTCGGGTAGCTCTGGAAACACCATATATTTT
CDR3aa: CASSLGTSGSSGNTIYF

d_gene: -
v_gene: TRBV6-1
j_gene: TRBJ2-7
abundance: -
CDR3nt: TGTGCCAGCAGTGAGACCCCGTTCAACGAGCAGTACTTC
CDR3aa: CASSETPFNEQYF

d_gene: -
v_gene: TRBV27
j_gene: TRBJ2-5
abundance: once
CDR3nt: TGTGCCAGCAGTTGGAGGGGCCGGATGGGAGAGACCCAGTACTTC
CDR3aa: CASSWRGRMGETQYF

d_gene: TRBD2
v_gene: TRBV7-9
j_gene: TRBJ2-3
abundance: -
CDR3nt: TGTGCCAGCAGTATAAGGCCTACTAGCGTCACAGATACGCAGTATTTT
CDR3aa: CASSIRPTSVTDTQYF

d_gene: -
v_gene: TRBV6-4
j_gene: TRBJ2-7
abundance: -
CDR3nt: TGTGCCCGTTGGGGGTGGATTCCGTCCCCCTACGAGCAGTACTTC
CDR3aa: CARWGWIPSPYEQYF

d_gene: -
v_gene: TRBV4-1
j_gene: TRBJ1-1
abundance: once
CDR3nt: TGCGCCAGCAGCCAAGTGCCGACCGTAATGGACACTGAAGCTTTCTTT
CDR3aa: CASSQVPTVMDTEAFF

d_gene: TRBD1
v_gene: TRBV10-3
j_gene: TRBJ2-7
abundance: -
CDR3nt: TGTGCCATCAAGGGACAGGGATCCTACGAGCAGTACTTC
CDR3aa: CAIKGQGSYEQYF

d_gene: TRBD1
v_gene: TRBV9
j_gene: TRBJ2-2
abundance: -
CDR3nt: TGTGCCAGCAGCGTAGGTGTCCAGGGGGACACCGGGGAGCTGTTTTTT
CDR3aa: CASSVGVQGDTGELFF

d_gene: -
v_gene: TRBV5-1
j_gene: TRBJ1-4
abundance: -
CDR3nt: TGCGCCAGCAGCTTCGGGACATACGGAAAACTGTTTTTT
CDR3aa: CASSFGTYGKLFF

d_gene: -
v_gene: TRBV2
j_gene: TRBJ1-5
abundance: -
CDR3nt: TGTGCCAGCACCCCCCAGGGGATCAATCAGCCCCAGCATTTT
CDR3aa: CASTPQGINQPQHF